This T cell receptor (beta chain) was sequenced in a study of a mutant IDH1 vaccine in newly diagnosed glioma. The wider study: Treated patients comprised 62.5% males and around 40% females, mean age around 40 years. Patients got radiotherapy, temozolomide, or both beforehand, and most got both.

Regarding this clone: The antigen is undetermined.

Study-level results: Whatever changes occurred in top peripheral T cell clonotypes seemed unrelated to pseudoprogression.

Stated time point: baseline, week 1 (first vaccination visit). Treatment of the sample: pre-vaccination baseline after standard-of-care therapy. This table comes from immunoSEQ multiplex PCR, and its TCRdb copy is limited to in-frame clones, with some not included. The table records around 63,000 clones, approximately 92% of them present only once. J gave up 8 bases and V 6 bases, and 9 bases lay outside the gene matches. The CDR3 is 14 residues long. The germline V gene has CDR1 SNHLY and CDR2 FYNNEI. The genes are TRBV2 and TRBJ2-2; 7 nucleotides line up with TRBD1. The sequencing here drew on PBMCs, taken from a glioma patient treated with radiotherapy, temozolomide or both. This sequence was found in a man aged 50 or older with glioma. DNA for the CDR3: TGTGCCAGCAGGGGAGACAGGGAAAGAGGGGAGCTGTTTTTT. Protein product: CASRGDRERGELFF.